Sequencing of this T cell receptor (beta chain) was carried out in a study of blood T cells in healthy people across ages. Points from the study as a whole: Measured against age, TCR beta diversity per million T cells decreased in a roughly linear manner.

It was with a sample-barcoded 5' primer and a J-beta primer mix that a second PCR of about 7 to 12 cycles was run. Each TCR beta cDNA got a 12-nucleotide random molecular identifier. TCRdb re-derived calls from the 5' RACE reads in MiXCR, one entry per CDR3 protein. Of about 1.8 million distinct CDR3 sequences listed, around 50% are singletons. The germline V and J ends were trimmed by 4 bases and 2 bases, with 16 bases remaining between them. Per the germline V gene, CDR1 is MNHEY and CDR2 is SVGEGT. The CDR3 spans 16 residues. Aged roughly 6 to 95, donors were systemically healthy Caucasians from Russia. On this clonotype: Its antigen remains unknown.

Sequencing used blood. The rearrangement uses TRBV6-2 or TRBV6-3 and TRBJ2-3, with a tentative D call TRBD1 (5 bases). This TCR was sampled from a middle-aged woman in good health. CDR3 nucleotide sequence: TGTGCCAGCAGTTTGCCTCAGGGCGCAACCACAGATACGCAGTATTTT. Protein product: CASSLPQGATTDTQYF.